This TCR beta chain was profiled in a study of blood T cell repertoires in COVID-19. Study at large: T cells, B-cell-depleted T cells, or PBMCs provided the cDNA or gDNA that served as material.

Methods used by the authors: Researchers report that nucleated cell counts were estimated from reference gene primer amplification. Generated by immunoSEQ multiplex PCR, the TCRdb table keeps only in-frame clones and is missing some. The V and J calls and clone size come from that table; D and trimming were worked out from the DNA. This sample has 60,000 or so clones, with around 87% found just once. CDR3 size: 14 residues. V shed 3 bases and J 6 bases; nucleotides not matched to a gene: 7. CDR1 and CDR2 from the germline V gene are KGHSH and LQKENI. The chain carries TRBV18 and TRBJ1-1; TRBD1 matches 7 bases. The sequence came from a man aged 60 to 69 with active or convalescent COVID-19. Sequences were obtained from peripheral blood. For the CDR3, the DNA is TGTGCCAGCTCACCGGACAGGTCGGGGTCTGAAGCTTTCTTT. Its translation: CASSPDRSGSEAFF.